One sample yielded the 32 T cell receptor beta chains listed below, sequenced in a study of regulatory T cells in long-lasting Graves disease. With iRepertoire HTBI primers and Arm-PCR of CDR3 regions, TCR beta libraries were built. TCRdb reprocessed the multiplex PCR reads via MiXCR and lists one record per CDR3 protein. This table holds roughly 400,000 distinct CDR3 sequences, over 12% found once. Time point defined: newly diagnosed GD, antithyroid drugs for less than 3 months. With RNA extracted from PBMCs as input, the TCR library was made. The same sample was also used in a study of T cells in Graves' hyperthyroidism and ophthalmopathy.

Source: peripheral blood mononuclear cells (PBMCs), taken at new diagnosis, from a patient treated with antithyroid drugs. Receptors originate from a woman in her forties with Graves disease.

This clonotype occurred a few times. The chain employs TRBV19 and TRBJ2-2; weak D call: TRBD2 (5 bases). CDR1 is LNHDA and CDR2 is SQIVND in the germline V gene (reference sequence). Trimming removed 4 bases at V and 4 bases at J, with 16 bases between. The CDR3 sequence is 16 residues long. The CDR3 DNA reads as TGTGCCAGTAGTAGGTTTGGAGGTAGTGTCACCGGGGAGCTGTTTTTT. Its protein is CASSRFGGSVTGELFF.

The sample holds a few counts of this clonotype. The rearrangement links TRBV7-6 to TRBJ2-3; D may correspond to TRBD1 or TRBD2 (5 bases each). This CDR3 comprises 13 residues. Trimming removed 5 bases from V and 6 bases from J, with 12 bases in between. From germline, CDR1 is SGHVS and CDR2 FNYEAQ. The CDR3 sequence is CASSPDWGDTQYF. In DNA, the CDR3 is TGTGCCAGCAGCCCGGACTGGGGCGATACGCAGTATTTT.

This clonotype was counted at least ten times. The chain combines TRBV28 with TRBJ2-7, with 7 bases fitting TRBD1. Trimming removed 9 bases from V and 2 bases from J; junction bases left unmatched: 13. The CDR3 runs to 15 residues. CDR1 is MDHEN and CDR2 is SYDVKM in the germline V gene. CDR3 nucleotides: TGTGCCAGTAGTACTGCAACAGGGGTTCCCTACGAGCAGTACTTC. This translates into CASSTATGVPYEQYF. The entire variable domain, with the rest obtained from reference TRBV28 and TRBJ2-7, is as follows: DVKVTQSSRYLVKRTGEKVFLECVQDMDHENMFWYRQDPGLGLRLIYFSYDVKMKEKGDIPEGYSVSREKKERFSLILESASTNQTSMYLCASSTATGVPYEQYFGPGTRLTVT.

This clonotype appeared many times. The J gene is TRBJ2-5, the V gene TRBV12-3 or TRBV12-4; a weak D match, TRBD2 (6 bases). Trimming removed 4 bases from V and 3 bases from J, with 12 bases in between. The CDR3 is 14 amino acids. As DNA, the CDR3 is TGTGCCAGCAGTTCCGGGACTGAAAAAGAGACCCAGTACTTC. It translates to CASSSGTEKETQYF.

The chain is built from TRBV7-9 and TRBJ1-2, with D possibly matching TRBD1 (6 bases). The CDR3 covers 15 residues. CDR1 is SEHNR, CDR2 FQNEAQ, per germline (reference sequence). The ends were cut back, 0 bases at V and 3 bases at J, with 11 bases in the middle. In DNA form, the CDR3 reads TGTGCCAGCAGCTTAGCGGTAGGGGGGGACTATGGCTACACCTTC. Translated, it gives CASSLAVGGDYGYTF.

The chain joins TRBV19 to TRBJ2-3; perhaps TRBD2 as D (5 bases). The CDR3 loop spans 15 amino acids. Germline V CDR1 and CDR2: LNHDA, SQIVND (reference sequence). Trimming left V 5 bases short and J 4 bases short, with 16 bases between. CDR3 amino acids: CASSPEGFPPDTQYF. CDR3 nucleotide sequence: TGTGCCAGTAGTCCTGAGGGTTTTCCACCAGATACGCAGTATTTT. The full variable domain, rest sourced from reference TRBV19 and TRBJ2-3, is DGGITQSPKYLFRKEGQNVTLSCEQNLNHDAMYWYRQDPGQGLRLIYYSQIVNDFQKGDIAEGYSVSREKKESFPLTVTSAQKNPTAFYLCASSPEGFPPDTQYFGPGTRLTVL.

This chain uses TRBV2 with TRBJ2-1; D ambiguous. Trimming left V 1 base short and J 2 bases short, with 9 bases between. The germline V gene has CDR1 SNHLY and CDR2 FYNNEI. CDR3 length: 15 amino acids. CDR3 in amino acids: CASSEVGATYNEQFF. The CDR3 DNA reads as TGTGCCAGCAGTGAAGTAGGAGCGACCTACAATGAGCAGTTCTTC. Supplemented by reference TRBV2 and TRBJ2-1, the full variable domain reads EPEVTQTPSHQVTQMGQEVILRCVPISNHLYFYWYRQILGQKVEFLVSFYNNEISEKSEIFDDQFSVERPDGSNFTLKIRSTKLEDSAMYFCASSEVGATYNEQFFGPGTRLTVL.

The chain links TRBV11-2 to TRBJ2-7; 8 nucleotides agree with TRBD2. The CDR3 runs 15 residues. V dropped 4 bases and J dropped 2; count of bases not matched to a gene: 7. The germline CDR1 and CDR2 sequences are SGHAT and FQNNGV. CDR3 amino acids: CASSSSGGATYEQYF. The CDR3 region has the DNA TGTGCCAGCAGCTCCAGCGGGGGCGCTACCTACGAGCAGTACTTC.

This clonotype was counted a few times. The V and J genes are TRBV15 and TRBJ2-3; D gene unclear. V shed 6 bases and J shed 1 base, with 8 bases lying between them. Germline CDR1 and CDR2: LNHNV and YYDKDF (reference sequence). This CDR3 spans 13 amino acids. The DNA of the CDR3 is TGTGCCACCAGTAGACACCGCACAGATACGCAGTATTTT. As protein: CATSRHRTDTQYF.

The genes are TRBV10-3 and TRBJ2-2; D ambiguous. This CDR3 comprises 13 residues. The ends were cut back, 7 bases at V and 8 bases at J, with 14 bases in the middle. Germline values: CDR1 ENHRY, CDR2 SYGVKD. CDR3 in DNA: TGTGCCATCAACTTGGGCGAAGGAGGGGAGCTGTTTTTT. This translates into CAINLGEGGELFF.

This clonotype was seen more than once but under ten times. This sequence joins TRBV19 and TRBJ1-2; no definite D call. The CDR3 is 13 residues long. Germline V CDR1 and CDR2: LNHDA, SQIVND (reference sequence). V was trimmed by 8 bases and J by 1 base, leaving 11 bases between them. CDR3 amino acids: CASAPGFNYGYTF. CDR3 DNA sequence: TGTGCCAGTGCCCCCGGGTTTAACTATGGCTACACCTTC.

V and J are TRBV6-5 and TRBJ2-5; D unresolved. Germline-derived CDR1 and CDR2 are MNHEY and SVGAGI. This CDR3 has 12 amino acids. Between the trimmed V and J ends, which lost 0 bases and 5 bases, there was a span of 4 bases. CDR3 loop: CASSYSDETQYF. The CDR3 nucleotides are TGTGCCAGCAGTTACTCGGACGAGACCCAGTACTTC.

V usage is TRBV9 and J usage is TRBJ2-7; D ambiguous. Trimming cost V 2 bases and J 4 bases, with 13 bases left between them. CDR3 length equals 14 residues. Germline lookup yields CDR1 SGDLS and CDR2 YYNGEE. DNA of the CDR3: TGTGCCAGCAGCGTGTCGTCCGGAGATTACGAGCAGTACTTC. It specifies CASSVSSGDYEQYF.

This clonotype has a count of ten or more. This chain uses TRBV13 with TRBJ1-2, with D possibly matching TRBD1 (6 bases). The CDR3 totals 15 residues. The germline V and J ends were trimmed by 1 base and 4 bases, with 13 bases remaining between them. CDR1 and CDR2 (germline): PRHDT, FYEKMQ (reference sequence). The CDR3 sequence: CASSLAQTGRYGYTF. The CDR3 nucleotides are TGTGCCAGCAGCTTAGCCCAGACAGGACGCTATGGCTACACCTTC.

This clonotype occurred many times. The chain is built from TRBV7-9 and TRBJ2-7, with 13 positions matching TRBD2. Germline CDR1 SEHNR, CDR2 FQNEAQ (reference sequence). The CDR3 has 17 amino acids. J lost 0 bases, V lost 8 bases, and 10 bases had no gene match. CDR3 DNA sequence: TGTGCCAGCGCCTCCCGGACTAGCGGGAGTACCTCCTACGAGCAGTACTTC. Translating gives CASASRTSGSTSYEQYF.

In its sample, this clonotype was seen many times. V usage is TRBV7-9 and J usage is TRBJ2-7; D possibly corresponds to TRBD1 (5 bases). Germline values: CDR1 SEHNR, CDR2 FQNEAQ (reference sequence). The CDR3 runs to 14 residues. Trimming cost V 3 bases and J 7 bases, with 16 bases left between them. In DNA, the CDR3 is TGTGCCAGCAGCTTCCAGGACATACCGAAGGAGCAGTACTTC. Encoded protein: CASSFQDIPKEQYF.

This clonotype was observed at least ten times. This chain joins TRBV12-5 and TRBJ1-5; 8 positions agree with TRBD1. With V trimmed by 0 bases and J by 6 bases, 7 bases remained unmatched. CDR1 is LGHNT, CDR2 FRNRAP, per germline. This CDR3 spans 16 amino acids. The CDR3 DNA follows: TGTGCTAGTGGTTTGGTACTCGGACAGGGAGGTCAGCCCCAGCATTTT. Protein product: CASGLVLGQGGQPQHF.

Ten or more counts support this clonotype. The chain links TRBV3-1 to TRBJ2-7; the D gene is possibly TRBD2 (6 bases). Germline V gene data show CDR1 as LGHDT and CDR2 as YNNKEL (reference sequence). The ends were cut back, 0 bases at V and 5 bases at J, with 8 bases in the middle. This CDR3 is built from 13 residues. The CDR3 is CASSQDWGDEQYF. The DNA of the CDR3 is TGTGCCAGCAGCCAAGATTGGGGGGACGAGCAGTACTTC.

This clonotype was recorded many times. The chain has TRBV28 and TRBJ2-2; D is perhaps TRBD2 (5 bases). This CDR3 comprises 12 residues. V gave up 6 bases and J gave up 7 bases, with 9 bases separating them. Germline V CDR1 and CDR2: MDHEN, SYDVKM. CDR3 residues: CASSPRDGELFF. In DNA form, the CDR3 reads TGTGCCAGCAGCCCGAGGGACGGGGAGCTGTTTTTT.

In this sample, this clonotype turned up many times. The chain links TRBV20-1 to TRBJ2-7, with D perhaps TRBD2 (5 bases). The germline V and J ends were trimmed by 1 base and 3 bases, with 13 bases remaining between them. The CDR3 is 14 amino acids. Germline CDR1 DFQATT, CDR2 SNEGSKA (reference sequence). Here the CDR3 DNA reads TGCAGTGCTAGAGCCCATAGCGCCGGCTACGAGCAGTACTTC. This translates into CSARAHSAGYEQYF.

Only a few counts were recorded for this clonotype. The V gene is TRBV29-1, the J gene TRBJ1-2; D possibly corresponds to TRBD1 (6 bases). Germline CDR1 SQVTM, CDR2 ANQGSEA. V gave up 2 bases and J gave up 3 bases, with 10 bases separating them. CDR3 size: 13 residues. CDR3 nucleotides: TGCAGCGTTGAACGGACAGAATACTATGGCTACACCTTC. It translates to CSVERTEYYGYTF. Combining the CDR3 with reference TRBV29-1 and TRBJ1-2 gives the whole variable domain SAVISQKPSRDICQRGTSLTIQCQVDSQVTMMFWYRQQPGQSLTLIATANQGSEATYESGFVIDKFPISRPNLTFSTLTVSNMSPEDSSIYLCSVERTEYYGYTFGSGTRLTVV.

This clonotype was recorded a few times. V is TRBV6-2 or TRBV6-3 and J is TRBJ2-1; 8 positions agree with TRBD2. Germline CDR1 and CDR2: MNHEY and SVGEGT. The CDR3 runs 17 residues. V was pared by 5 bases and J by 0 bases, with 9 bases of the junction left unmatched. In DNA, the CDR3 is TGTGCCAGCAGTCCCTCAAGACTAGCGAACTCCTACAATGAGCAGTTCTTC. This encodes CASSPSRLANSYNEQFF.

The table lists this clonotype with many counts. The V and J genes are TRBV6-2 or TRBV6-3 and TRBJ2-3, with D unclear. V gave up 5 bases and J gave up 0 bases, with 12 bases separating them. CDR3 length: 15 residues. From germline, CDR1 is MNHEY and CDR2 SVGEGT. CDR3 loop: CASSGRARSTDTQYF. Written as DNA, the CDR3 is TGTGCCAGCAGTGGAAGGGCCCGGAGCACAGATACGCAGTATTTT.

This clonotype was picked up many times. The chain is built from TRBV27 and TRBJ2-1; 11 bases match TRBD2. The CDR3 totals 16 residues. V shed 7 bases, J shed 3 bases, and the junction held 8 bases outside the gene matches. The germline V gene has CDR1 MNHEY and CDR2 SMNVEV (reference sequence). The CDR3 DNA sequence: TGTGCCAGCACGGCGCTTAGCGGGAGGGACTACAATGAGCAGTTCTTC. It codes for CASTALSGRDYNEQFF.

This clonotype was observed many times. The chain combines TRBV14 with TRBJ2-3; TRBD2 matches at 9 bases. CDR3 size: 15 residues. V dropped 4 bases and J dropped 8; count of bases not matched to a gene: 10. CDR1 and CDR2 from the germline V gene are SGHDN and FVKESK. The CDR3 bases are TGTGCCAGCAGCCTACGAGGCGGGAGGGCTGTTACGCAGTATTTT. Encoded protein: CASSLRGGRAVTQYF.

This clonotype has ten or more counts. The V call is TRBV27, the J call TRBJ1-2; D remains unclear. Trimming stripped 5 bases from V and 8 bases from J, with 15 bases between. The germline V gene encodes CDR1 MNHEY and CDR2 SMNVEV (reference sequence). The CDR3 has 13 residues. This CDR3 is CASSESPGWGYTF. In DNA, the CDR3 is TGTGCCAGCAGTGAATCTCCCGGGTGGGGCTACACCTTC.

The table lists this clonotype with many counts. This chain connects TRBV27 to TRBJ1-1, with D perhaps matching TRBD1 (5 bases). CDR3 length: 14 amino acids. V lost 6 bases, J lost 3 bases, and 14 bases lay in between. Germline CDR1 reads MNHEY; CDR2 reads SMNVEV (reference sequence). The CDR3 DNA follows: TGTGCCAGCAGCTTGGGGGTGACGGACACTGAAGCTTTCTTT. The encoded protein is CASSLGVTDTEAFF.

The chain combines TRBV27 with TRBJ2-2, with 10 bases matching TRBD2. V gave up 4 bases and J gave up 3 bases; unmatched junction bases: 8. This CDR3 is built from 17 residues. The germline V gene has CDR1 MNHEY and CDR2 SMNVEV (reference sequence). The CDR3 spells CASSSLTSGKYTGELFF. Written as DNA, the CDR3 is TGTGCCAGCAGTTCACTTACTAGCGGGAAGTACACCGGGGAGCTGTTTTTT.

The CDR3 DNA reads TGTGCCAGCATTGAGGTGATCATGAACACTGAAGCTTTCTTT. Translation: CASIEVIMNTEAFF. The genes are TRBV7-9 and TRBJ1-1; D is uncertain. V was pared by 7 bases and J by 0 bases, with 12 bases between. CDR3 length: 14 residues. Germline V gene data show CDR1 as SEHNR and CDR2 as FQNEAQ (reference sequence).

CDR3 in DNA: TGTGCCAGCTCACCGGGACAGGGGGCGGTAGGTCAGCCCCAGCATTTT. It specifies CASSPGQGAVGQPQHF. The V gene is TRBV18, the J gene TRBJ1-5; TRBD1 matches 12 bases. V gave up 3 bases and J gave up 6 bases; unmatched junction bases: 6. The CDR3 extends over 16 amino acids. CDR1 is KGHSH, CDR2 LQKENI, per germline.

This clonotype was seen ten or more times. The chain has TRBV20-1 and TRBJ2-3; D gene unclear. This CDR3 has 15 residues. CDR1 is DFQATT, CDR2 SNEGSKA, per germline (reference sequence). Trimming removed 1 base from V and 2 bases from J, with 13 bases in between. The chain's CDR3 is CSARARLPTTDTQYF. The CDR3 coding sequence is TGCAGTGCTAGAGCGCGCCTTCCAACCACAGATACGCAGTATTTT.

This clonotype was recorded at least ten times. The chain is built from TRBV14 and TRBJ2-3; D perhaps matches TRBD2 (6 bases). Germline V gene sequence: CDR1 SGHDN, CDR2 FVKESK. This CDR3 contains 19 residues. V was cut by 1 base and J by 6 bases, with 26 bases left in between. The CDR3 protein is CASSQVPNPSGIAGDTQYF. The CDR3 bases are TGTGCCAGCAGCCAAGTACCTAACCCCTCCGGGATCGCGGGGGATACGCAGTATTTT.